These T cell receptor beta chains were read from a single sample in a study of blood T cell repertoires in COVID-19. Clones were read by immunoSEQ multiplex PCR, and TCRdb kept only the in-frame ones, dropping some. The repertoire consists of roughly 180,000 clones, with about 70% occurring once and the leading ten covering roughly 8.6%. Input material: peripheral blood. Receptors were obtained from a woman in her 50s with active or convalescent COVID-19. Both conserved end residues are part of each CDR3. The D gene is left open where the match is weak. Expanded clones are given a class, and other clones once, few, many or no size at all.

d_gene	v_gene	j_gene	abundance	CDR3aa	CDR3nt
.	TRBV27	TRBJ2-2	.	CASSLEFRRLTGELFF	TGTGCCAGCAGTTTAGAGTTTAGACGACTCACCGGGGAGCTGTTTTTT
.	TRBV5-6	TRBJ1-1	.	CASSSFRGGSTEAFF	TGTGCCAGCAGCTCCTTTCGGGGGGGGAGCACTGAAGCTTTCTTT
.	TRBV6-6	TRBJ1-1	.	CASSYHTENTEAFF	TGTGCCAGCAGTTATCATACAGAGAACACTGAAGCTTTCTTT
.	TRBV7-7	TRBJ2-1	.	CASSPGLGDEQFF	TGTGCCAGCAGCCCGGGACTTGGCGATGAGCAGTTCTTC
TRBD1	TRBV19	TRBJ1-2	.	CASSPQGARGYTF	TGTGCCAGTAGTCCGCAGGGGGCGCGTGGCTACACCTTC
TRBD2	TRBV18	TRBJ2-1	few	CASSPGTSGRSQEQFF	TGTGCCAGCTCACCTGGGACTAGCGGAAGATCACAGGAGCAGTTCTTC
.	TRBV27	TRBJ2-4	few	CASNTWDLGNIQYF	TGTGCCAGCAATACGTGGGACTTAGGGAACATTCAGTACTTC
TRBD1	TRBV6-1	TRBJ1-6	.	CASSEDRGFNSPLHF	TGTGCCAGCAGTGAGGACAGGGGCTTTAATTCACCCCTCCACTTT
.	TRBV6-1	TRBJ1-2	.	CASSERNKNYGYTF	TGTGCCAGCAGTGAAAGAAACAAGAACTATGGCTACACCTTC
.	TRBV28	TRBJ2-1	.	CASSIRGTPYNEQFF	TGTGCCAGCAGCATCCGGGGGACCCCCTACAATGAGCAGTTCTTC
TRBD1	TRBV28	TRBJ2-5	.	CASSSYRQGREETQYF	TGTGCCAGCAGTTCCTACCGACAGGGTCGGGAAGAGACCCAGTACTTC
TRBD1	TRBV18	TRBJ1-2	.	CASSPDRGYGYTF	TGTGCCAGCTCACCAGACAGGGGCTATGGCTACACCTTC
TRBD2	TRBV12-5	TRBJ2-3	.	CASGPRGLAGNTDTQYF	TGTGCTAGTGGTCCACGGGGACTAGCGGGGAACACAGATACGCAGTATTTT
TRBD2	TRBV6-5	TRBJ2-1	.	CASSYAFSGVNEQFF	TGTGCCAGCAGTTACGCTTTTAGCGGGGTAAATGAGCAGTTCTTC
.	TRBV7-9	TRBJ2-1	.	CASSFRRASYNEQFF	TGTGCCAGCAGCTTTAGGCGGGCTTCCTACAATGAGCAGTTCTTC
TRBD1	TRBV19	TRBJ1-2	.	CASSIVSGTVRSRYGYTF	TGTGCCAGTAGTATAGTTTCAGGGACAGTCAGGAGTCGCTATGGCTACACCTTC
.	TRBV3-1/TRBV3-2	TRBJ1-1	.	CASRVSQALNTEAFF	TGTGCCAGCAGGGTATCACAGGCCCTGAACACTGAAGCTTTCTTT
.	TRBV6-5	TRBJ1-5	.	CASFRDSRSSQHF	TGTGCCAGCTTCCGGGACTCGAGATCCTCCCAGCATTTT
.	TRBV4-1	TRBJ1-3	.	CASSQEGIAGPGNTIYF	TGCGCCAGCAGCCAAGAAGGAATAGCGGGACCTGGAAACACCATATATTTT
TRBD1	TRBV29-1	TRBJ2-1	few	CSADRAALNEQFF	TGCAGCGCAGACAGGGCGGCCCTCAATGAGCAGTTCTTC
.	TRBV29-1	TRBJ1-1	.	CSVSRALVNTEAFF	TGCAGCGTGTCGAGGGCATTGGTGAACACTGAAGCTTTCTTT
.	TRBV19	TRBJ2-2	.	CASRRDSNTGELFF	TGTGCCAGTAGGAGGGACTCTAACACCGGGGAGCTGTTTTTT
TRBD2	TRBV4-1	TRBJ2-3	.	CASSQEGSAGGPRGTDTQYF	TGCGCCAGCAGCCAAGAAGGGTCGGCGGGAGGGCCTCGTGGCACAGATACGCAGTATTTT
.	TRBV2	TRBJ1-5	.	CASSQSNQPQHF	TGTGCCAGCAGCCAGAGCAATCAGCCCCAGCATTTT
TRBD1	TRBV19	TRBJ1-5	.	CASSSGQGFAPQPQHF	TGTGCCAGTAGTTCGGGACAGGGATTCGCCCCCCAGCCCCAGCATTTT
.	TRBV13	TRBJ1-4	.	CASSLGGRGSEKLFF	TGTGCCAGCAGCTTAGGCGGGCGGGGTTCCGAAAAACTGTTTTTT
TRBD2	TRBV4-2	TRBJ2-1	.	CASSQEGTSDNEQFF	TGTGCCAGCAGCCAAGAAGGGACTAGCGACAATGAGCAGTTCTTC
TRBD1	TRBV4-3	TRBJ2-4	few	CASSQTDRQNIQYF	TGCGCCAGCAGCCAGACGGACAGGCAAAACATTCAGTACTTC
TRBD1	TRBV2	TRBJ2-5	.	CASSEGEQGARVTQYF	TGTGCCAGCAGTGAGGGGGAACAGGGGGCACGTGTGACCCAGTACTTC
.	TRBV3-1/TRBV3-2	TRBJ1-1	few	CASSQYRVGAFF	TGTGCCAGCAGCCAGTACAGGGTAGGAGCTTTCTTT
.	TRBV6-5	TRBJ2-7	.	CASRSNRDIAYEQYF	TGTGCCAGCAGATCGAACCGGGACATTGCATACGAGCAGTACTTC
TRBD1	TRBV4-2	TRBJ1-6	.	CASSQHDRAVTYNSPLHF	TGTGCCAGCAGCCAACACGACAGGGCCGTGACCTATAATTCACCCCTCCACTTT